This T cell receptor (beta chain) was sequenced for a study of metastatic and nonmetastatic thyroid tumors (dated by TCRdb to between 2020 and 2021). Some background on the complete study: For patients with malignant and with benign thyroid disease, the researchers compared repertoires between peripheral blood samples and tumor or nodule tissue samples. General findings and caveats noted by the study authors: In both blood and tumor samples, TCR beta diversity was reported to be significantly higher in malignant tumors than in benign nodules.

The CDR3 contains 11 residues, cysteine and phenylalanine counted. Only the CDR3 DNA is retained, 33 bases long and in frame from the first base. Per the germline V gene (reference sequence), DFQATT is the CDR1 and SNEGSKA is the CDR2. V is reduced by 5 bases and J by 3 bases, leaving a spacing of 7 bases between them. Receptor libraries were prepared by PCR. Sequencing relied on an Illumina HiSeq 4000. The TCR beta-chain CDR3 region of each patient was profiled by high-throughput sequencing. The original pipeline was this. Drawing on CDR3 differences between clinicopathological groups, the researchers built a classifier meant to tell apart patients with distant-metastatic papillary thyroid cancer. The Shannon index was used to measure repertoire diversity, and the Morisita-Horn index was used to measure how similar tumor and blood repertoires were. The public reads were quality trimmed at Q25 with fastp and then assembled into clones with MiXCR by TCRdb, keeping productive beta chains. Clone size and V and J calls follow TCRdb, not the original study. The sample table contains about 69,000 clones; only one count was recorded for approximately 15% of them. Together, the top ten hold around 7% of the sample.

Notes on this clone: Its antigen remains undetermined. Base qualities are missing; no much larger clone stands one base away.

No treatment had been received by any patient before thyroid surgery. Using T-cell receptor beta sequencing, the researchers looked back retrospectively at clinical samples from patients, gathered between about 2012 and 2019. This sequence originates from a male donor with papillary thyroid cancer or a benign thyroid nodule (not recorded which). Some clones in this sample may be carry-over from other donors' samples. Sequences were obtained from blood. The rearrangement joined TRBV20-1 to TRBJ1-1, with the D gene not clear enough to name. The CDR3: CSASGDTEAFF. The base sequence is TGCAGTGCTTCGGGCGACACTGAAGCTTTCTTT.